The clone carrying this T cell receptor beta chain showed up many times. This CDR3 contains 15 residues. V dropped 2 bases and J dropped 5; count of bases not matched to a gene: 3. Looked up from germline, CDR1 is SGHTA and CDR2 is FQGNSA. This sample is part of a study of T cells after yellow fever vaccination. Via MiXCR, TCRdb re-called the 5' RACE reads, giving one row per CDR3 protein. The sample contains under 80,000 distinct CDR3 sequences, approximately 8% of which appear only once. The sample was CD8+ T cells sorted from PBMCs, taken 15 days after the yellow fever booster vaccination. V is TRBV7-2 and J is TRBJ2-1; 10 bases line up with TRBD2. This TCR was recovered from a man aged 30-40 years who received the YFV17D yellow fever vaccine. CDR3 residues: CASSLLAGVNNEQFF. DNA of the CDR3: TGTGCCAGCAGCTTACTAGCGGGAGTCAACAATGAGCAGTTCTTC.